This T cell receptor beta chain was sequenced during a study of blood T cell repertoires in COVID-19 (dated by TCRdb to about 2020). Background on the whole study: Samples from collaborators originated in the United States, Italy and Spain and spanned both the acute and convalescent phases of COVID-19. The prospective study material was composed of cDNA or gDNA derived from T cells, B-cell-depleted T cells, or PBMCs. Subjects who had been exposed to COVID-19, were actively infected with it, or had recovered from it provided the deeply sampled blood TCRbeta repertoires that made up the dataset. The repertoires were released in a freely available public database meant as a resource for research on the immune response to SARS-CoV-2. The samples were drawn from the first 160 participants of the ongoing ImmuneRACE study and from 1,254 subjects provided by 6 global collaborators. The sample metadata nearly always contained a de-identified subject ID, COVID-19 status, age in years and sex. HLA class I and class II types, where available, came from metadata supplied by the sample provider rather than from assay-based typing. What the study reported, not specific to this receptor: The amount of clinical and demographic metadata varied by source and participant and was provided uncurated.

As concerns this clone: What this receptor recognizes is not known. Base qualities are missing; no much larger clone stands one base away.

Whole blood was collected in K2EDTA tubes by collaborating institutions according to the institutions' own protocols. For TCRbeta analysis, collaborator samples were shipped as frozen whole blood, as isolated PBMCs, or as DNA extracted from either sample type. Reading the germline V gene gives CDR1 LGHNA and CDR2 YSLEER. The CDR3 starts with the cysteine, ends with the phenylalanine, and has 15 residues. The DNA shown is the 45-base CDR3, in frame from base 1. Cut back by 6 bases and 4 bases, the V and J ends lie 15 bases apart. TCRbeta CDR3 regions were amplified from genomic DNA by means of the immunoSEQ Assay, a bias-controlled multiplex PCR. Per the original workflow: Within the assay, amplification of reference gene primers was used to estimate how many nucleated cells each sample contained. To quantify the absolute abundance of each unique TCRbeta CDR3 rearrangement, sequence reads were collapsed and filtered. Productive Simpson clonality was computed per sample as the square root of Simpson's diversity index over productive rearrangements. TCRdb's version of the immuneACCESS table is confined to in-frame rearrangements and falls short of the full clone set. An unresolved V gene accounts for under half of the shortfall where checked; the remainder is of unknown origin. V and J calls and clone size come straight from that table; D and trimming were deduced from the DNA. The sample table holds around 180,000 clones, of which about nine tenths were seen once. More than 20% of the sample comes from the top ten.

Material for sequencing was peripheral blood. The rearrangement combines TRBV4-3 with TRBJ2-2, with the identity of the D gene unclear. The TCR comes from a man in his sixties or seventies with active or convalescent COVID-19. The CDR3 here reads CASRRGQPGTGELFF. DNA sequence: TGCGCCAGCAGGCGCGGTCAGCCGGGCACCGGGGAGCTGTTTTTT.